This T cell receptor beta chain was sequenced during a study of identical twins. Study conclusions and caveats: Models underestimated TCR alpha sharing (out-of-frame) in monozygotic twins.

With template switching, a universal primer site was added, and the cDNA carried unique molecular identifiers. One entry per CDR3 protein, called by TCRdb with MiXCR from the 5' RACE reads. The data show around 490,000 distinct CDR3 sequences, approximately 15% seen once. J gave up 5 bases and V 3 bases, and 8 bases lay outside the gene matches. The CDR3 spans 16 residues. Germline CDR1 reads MDHEN; CDR2 reads SYDVKM. This clonotype was seen only a few times. Its cognate antigen is unknown. These data also formed part of another study, on yellow fever vaccine responses in identical twins. That paper states: The authors reported partly convergent, partly personalized vaccine responses in identical twins.

Material: CD4+ T cells sorted from blood. The chain couples TRBV28 to TRBJ2-5, with 11 bases lining up with TRBD1. The TCR originated in a woman between 18 and 29 years old in good health. CDR3 amino acids: CASSFSGQGAWETQYF. In DNA, the CDR3 is TGTGCCAGCAGTTTCTCCGGACAGGGGGCTTGGGAGACCCAGTACTTC.